The rows below give T cell receptor beta chains drawn from one sample of a study of cytomegalovirus exposure and HLA in healthy donors. The method was immunoSEQ multiplex PCR; TCRdb's version includes in-frame clones alone and lacks a portion of them. The sample holds 150,000 to 180,000 clones, about 85% seen once. The specimen sequenced was PBMCs. All receptors come from a man aged 30 to 45 in good health and CMV-seropositive. CDR3s include the opening cysteine and the closing phenylalanine or tryptophan. Each record gives: CDR3 protein, CDR3 DNA, J gene, V gene, clone size, D gene. The D gene is left open where the match is weak. Some rows mark clone size as missing; the rest say once, few, many or name a class of expanded clone.

CSVAGQGYEQYF TGCAGCGTTGCGGGACAGGGGTACGAGCAGTACTTC TRBJ2-7 TRBV29-1 . TRBD1
CATSREIDQETQYF TGTGCCACCAGCAGAGAGATAGACCAAGAGACCCAGTACTTC TRBJ2-5 TRBV15 . .
CASRGAGKNTEAFF TGTGCCAGTAGGGGTGCAGGAAAGAACACTGAAGCTTTCTTT TRBJ1-1 TRBV19 . .
CASSLAQGTQPQHF TGTGCCAGCAGCTTAGCACAGGGGACTCAGCCCCAGCATTTT TRBJ1-5 TRBV7-2 . TRBD1
CASSFGQGESYEQYF TGTGCCAGCAGCTTCGGACAGGGGGAGAGCTACGAGCAGTACTTC TRBJ2-7 TRBV7-3 . TRBD1
CSVANSGGVGETQYF TGCAGCGTTGCTAATAGCGGGGGAGTCGGGGAGACCCAGTACTTC TRBJ2-5 TRBV29-1 . TRBD2
CASSQAGTDTQYF TGCGCCAGCAGCCAAGCAGGGACAGATACGCAGTATTTT TRBJ2-3 TRBV4-3 . .
CATSTQLQGDTQYF TGTGCCACCAGCACCCAGCTACAGGGAGATACGCAGTATTTT TRBJ2-3 TRBV15 . .
CASGLGTEYGYTF TGTGCTAGTGGTTTAGGGACAGAATATGGCTACACCTTC TRBJ1-2 TRBV12-5 . TRBD1
CASSLGTSGDYNEQFF TGTGCCAGCAGCTTAGGGACTAGCGGGGACTACAATGAGCAGTTCTTC TRBJ2-1 TRBV7-2 . TRBD2
CASSLGRGQTGANVLTF TGTGCCAGCAGTTTAGGTAGGGGGCAAACTGGGGCCAACGTCCTGACTTTC TRBJ2-6 TRBV28 . TRBD1
CASSLGDSGTYNEQFF TGCGCCAGCAGCCTGGGGGACTCCGGCACCTACAATGAGCAGTTCTTC TRBJ2-1 TRBV5-1 . .
CASSDRGTTYEQYF TGTGCCAGCAGTGATCGAGGTACTACCTACGAGCAGTACTTC TRBJ2-7 TRBV6-1 . .
CASSLSAGYEAFF TGTGCCAGCAGTTTAAGTGCGGGGTACGAAGCTTTCTTT TRBJ1-1 TRBV27 . .
CASSFGGTSTDTQYF TGCGCCAGCAGCTTCGGGGGTACTAGCACAGATACGCAGTATTTT TRBJ2-3 TRBV5-1 . .
CASSDEILAQDTQYF TGTGCCAGCAGTGATGAGATACTAGCACAAGATACGCAGTATTTT TRBJ2-3 TRBV2 . .
CASSLAGAGYNEQFF TGTGCCAGCAGCCTTGCGGGTGCGGGCTACAATGAGCAGTTCTTC TRBJ2-1 TRBV27 . .
CASSDPGTGDYGYTF TGTGCCAGCAGTGACCCCGGGACGGGGGACTATGGCTACACCTTC TRBJ1-2 TRBV28 . .
CSGLRESYNEQFF TGCAGCGGCCTGCGGGAATCTTACAATGAGCAGTTCTTC TRBJ2-1 TRBV29-1 . .
CASSEEWGPAYEQYF TGTGCCAGCAGTGAAGAATGGGGGCCAGCGTACGAGCAGTACTTC TRBJ2-7 TRBV6-1 . .
CASSLGLAGITDTQYF TGTGCCAGCAGCCTGGGACTAGCGGGAATCACAGATACGCAGTATTTT TRBJ2-3 TRBV7-2 . TRBD2
CASSRNAGERYYGYTF TGCGCCAGCAGCCGTAATGCAGGGGAGAGGTACTATGGCTACACCTTC TRBJ1-2 TRBV5-1 . .
CASLSGRTEAFF TGTGCCAGTCTATCGGGTCGGACTGAAGCTTTCTTT TRBJ1-1 TRBV28 . .
CASTSPRGGNEKLFF TGTGCCAGCACGTCCCCACGCGGGGGTAATGAAAAACTGTTTTTT TRBJ1-4 TRBV6-5 medium-sized .
CASSHVWDRDTDTQYF TGTGCCAGCAGCCACGTATGGGACAGAGACACAGATACGCAGTATTTT TRBJ2-3 TRBV14 . TRBD1
CASSYQGVAGYTF TGTGCCAGTAGCTACCAGGGGGTGGCTGGCTACACCTTC TRBJ1-2 TRBV19 few TRBD1